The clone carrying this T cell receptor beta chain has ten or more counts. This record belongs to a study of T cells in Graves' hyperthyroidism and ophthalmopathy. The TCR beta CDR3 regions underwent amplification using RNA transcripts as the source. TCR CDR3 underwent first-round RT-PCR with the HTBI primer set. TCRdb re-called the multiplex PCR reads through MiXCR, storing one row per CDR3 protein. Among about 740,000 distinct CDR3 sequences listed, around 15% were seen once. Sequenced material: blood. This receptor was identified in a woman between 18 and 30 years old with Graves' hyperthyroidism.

The CDR3 DNA reads TGTGCCAGCAGCTTACCGGGGGGAAACACCATATATTTT. Protein sequence: CASSLPGGNTIYF. The V call is TRBV13, the J call TRBJ1-3; D not resolved. Trimming removed 2 bases at V and 4 bases at J, with 6 bases between. CDR1 PRHDT and CDR2 FYEKMQ come from the germline V gene (reference sequence). CDR3 length equals 13 residues.